This passage covers 3 T cell receptor beta chains from one sample sequenced in a study of cytomegalovirus exposure and HLA in healthy donors. The PCR had 60 Vbeta and 13 Jbeta primers. The assay was immunoSEQ multiplex PCR, and TCRdb's table has in-frame clones only and misses some. The sample records 70,000 to 100,000 clones, just under 70% being singletons. The source material was PBMCs. The receptor source for this set is a man aged 50-60 years in good health and CMV-seronegative.

This clone was counted a few times. V is TRBV7-2 and J is TRBJ2-3; D is undetermined. V dropped 3 bases and J dropped 3 bases, with 10 bases sitting between them. Per germline, CDR1 SGHTA and CDR2 FQGNSA. The CDR3 is 14 residues long. The CDR3: CASSFYGSTDTQYF. The CDR3 nucleotides are TGTGCCAGCAGCTTTTACGGGTCAACAGATACGCAGTATTTT.

This chain links TRBV2 with TRBJ1-5; tentative D call: TRBD1 (5 bases). The V gene's germline CDR1 is SNHLY and CDR2 FYNNEI. This CDR3 has 13 residues. V was trimmed by 4 bases and J by 9 bases, leaving 13 bases between them. The CDR3 DNA sequence: TGTGCCAGCAGTGCAGGGTCCCCGGGGCCCCAGCATTTT. It translates to CASSAGSPGPQHF. Based on the CDR3 plus reference TRBV2 and TRBJ1-5, the full variable domain is EPEVTQTPSHQVTQMGQEVILRCVPISNHLYFYWYRQILGQKVEFLVSFYNNEISEKSEIFDDQFSVERPDGSNFTLKIRSTKLEDSAMYFCASSAGSPGPQHFGDGTRLSIL.

V and J are TRBV27 and TRBJ1-1; 11 nucleotides agree with TRBD1. The CDR3 runs 15 residues. With 3 bases clipped from V and 5 bases from J, the junction kept 5 bases outside the gene matches. Looked up from germline, CDR1 is MNHEY and CDR2 is SMNVEV (reference sequence). In nucleotides, the CDR3 is TGTGCCAGCAGTTTCACGGGACAGGGGGGGACTGAAGCTTTCTTT. Its protein is CASSFTGQGGTEAFF.